One T cell receptor (beta chain) is described in this entry. The ends were cut back, 9 bases at V and 1 base at J, with 9 bases in the middle. Germline lookup yields CDR1 KGHDR and CDR2 SFDVKD. The length of the CDR3 is 14 residues. This sample is drawn from a study of human T cells and chemical hapten exposure. On the study more broadly: Weekly administration of diphenylcyclopropenone to the scalp of patients continued throughout the roughly 25-week study.

Time point in this sample: pre-sensitization, week 0. The treatment was: therapeutic diphenylcyclopropenone sensitization with weekly scalp DPC. Donation of samples came from alopecia patients who were 18 to 70 years old and suitable for DPC. The total RNA was obtained from whole blood that was not fractionated. TCRdb reprocessed the RACE reads with MiXCR, giving one entry per CDR3 protein. The data contain around 110,000 distinct CDR3 sequences, roughly 12% of them singletons. The V and J genes are TRBV24-1 and TRBJ2-6; maybe TRBD2 (6 bases). The TCR was taken from a woman in her 50s with alopecia areata. Some clones in this sample may be carry-over from other donors' samples. The source was whole blood, collected in connection with sensitization to the hapten diphenylcyclopropenone (DPC). CDR3 sequence (DNA): TGTGCCACCGGGGAGGAATCTGGGGCCAACGTCCTGACTTTC. The encoded protein is CATGEESGANVLTF.